The 10 T cell receptor beta chains listed next were all sequenced from one sample in a study of identical twins. Using its own MiXCR run on the 5' RACE reads, TCRdb lists one record per CDR3 protein. The sample contains fewer than 900,000 distinct CDR3 sequences, 21% of which appear only once. The sample also formed part of further work on T cells expressing NK-cell markers.

Sequenced: PBMCs. All receptors derive from a woman between 18 and 29 years old in good health.

This clonotype has a handful of counts. The chain combines TRBV20-1 with TRBJ2-2; TRBD1 matches at 9 bases. This CDR3 region has 16 residues. V shed 1 base, J shed 1 base, and the junction held 4 bases outside the gene matches. Per germline, CDR1 DFQATT and CDR2 SNEGSKA (reference sequence). In nucleotides, the CDR3 is TGCAGTGCTAGAGGAAGACAGGGGGGGAACACCGGGGAGCTGTTTTTT. Translation gives CSARGRQGGNTGELFF.

The rearrangement joins TRBV5-1 to TRBJ2-3, with 8 bases identical to TRBD2. Germline loops: CDR1 SGHRS, CDR2 YFSETQ. The J segment lost 4 bases and the V segment lost 4 bases, leaving 5 bases of the junction unmatched. The CDR3 runs 14 residues. The CDR3 DNA sequence: TGCGCCAGCAGCATAAATAGCGGGGCAGATACGCAGTATTTT. It codes for CASSINSGADTQYF.

This clonotype was picked up a small number of times. V gene TRBV6-5 combines with J gene TRBJ2-7, with TRBD1 matching over 8 bases. The V gene's germline CDR1 is MNHEY and CDR2 SVGAGI. Trimming took 0 bases from V and 10 from J; bases not matched to a gene: 8. This CDR3 region has 14 residues. The CDR3, as DNA: TGTGCCAGCAGTTACTCTACGCAGGGGGCCGCTCAGTACTTC. Translating gives CASSYSTQGAAQYF.

This clonotype was seen a handful of times. The chain has TRBV27 and TRBJ2-6, with 8 bases that match TRBD1. V was pared by 6 bases and J by 1 base, with 5 bases of the junction left unmatched. Germline V gives CDR1 MNHEY, CDR2 SMNVEV (reference sequence). The CDR3 runs to 16 residues. The CDR3 DNA reads TGTGCCAGCAGGCGGACAGGGAGGTCTGGGGCCAACGTCCTGACTTTC. Protein sequence: CASRRTGRSGANVLTF. Drawing the rest from reference TRBV27 and TRBJ2-6, the complete variable domain is EAQVTQNPRYLITVTGKKLTVTCSQNMNHEYMSWYRQDPGLGLRQIYYSMNVEVTDKGDVPEGYKVSRKEKRNFPLILESPSPNQTSLYFCASRRTGRSGANVLTFGAGSRLTVL.

The rearrangement joins TRBV9 to TRBJ2-1; no reliable D call. CDR3 length equals 13 residues. V dropped 0 bases and J dropped 8 bases, with 9 bases sitting between them. CDR1 is SGDLS, CDR2 YYNGEE, per germline. In DNA, the CDR3 is TGTGCCAGCAGCGTAGCCCCAGTAGATGAGCAGTTCTTC. Protein product: CASSVAPVDEQFF.

This clonotype occurred once. A much larger clonotype is one base distant, so this may be a read error. The gene calls are TRBV6-6 and TRBJ2-3; D is undetermined. CDR3 length equals 12 residues. In germline, CDR1 is MNHNY, CDR2 SVGAGI (reference sequence). As DNA, the CDR3 is TGTGCCGGCAGACCAGAGGCAGATACGCAGTATTTT. Translated: CAGRPEADTQYF.

This clonotype was observed many times. The rearrangement links TRBV10-3 to TRBJ2-5; D gene uncertain. Trimming took off 4 bases at V and 1 base at J, with 7 bases between the two ends. The germline V gene has CDR1 ENHRY and CDR2 SYGVKD. This CDR3 contains 13 residues. Here the CDR3 reads CAISGGSQETQYF. DNA for the CDR3: TGTGCCATCAGTGGTGGATCCCAAGAGACCCAGTACTTC.

The chain employs TRBV12-3 or TRBV12-4 and TRBJ2-1; the match to TRBD1 covers 7 bases. V lost 6 bases to trimming and J lost 6 bases; unmatched junction nucleotides: 8. The CDR3 extends over 14 amino acids. The CDR3 region is CASSETGWGNEQFF. In DNA form, the CDR3 reads TGTGCCAGCAGCGAGACAGGGTGGGGCAATGAGCAGTTCTTC.

This clonotype came up many times. The CDR3 coding sequence is TGTGCCAGCAGCACTCCTTCAGGGACTAGCGGGAGAAACATTCAGTACTTC. It yields the protein CASSTPSGTSGRNIQYF. The rearrangement joins TRBV7-2 to TRBJ2-4; TRBD2 agrees at 14 bases. The CDR3 loop spans 17 amino acids. Per germline, CDR1 SGHTA and CDR2 FQGNSA. J was trimmed by 6 bases and V by 5 bases; bases with no gene match: 9.

Comments on this clonotype: Compared with germline, one end of the junction differs, possibly owing to a read error. The chain uses TRBV20-1 and TRBJ2-2; a possible D gene is TRBD2 (6 bases). Germline values: CDR1 DFQATT, CDR2 SNEGSKA (reference sequence). This CDR3 contains 12 residues. CDR3 amino acids: CSARVAAGELFF. In DNA, the CDR3 is TGCAGTGCCAGAGTAGCGGCTGGGGAGCTGTTTTTT.